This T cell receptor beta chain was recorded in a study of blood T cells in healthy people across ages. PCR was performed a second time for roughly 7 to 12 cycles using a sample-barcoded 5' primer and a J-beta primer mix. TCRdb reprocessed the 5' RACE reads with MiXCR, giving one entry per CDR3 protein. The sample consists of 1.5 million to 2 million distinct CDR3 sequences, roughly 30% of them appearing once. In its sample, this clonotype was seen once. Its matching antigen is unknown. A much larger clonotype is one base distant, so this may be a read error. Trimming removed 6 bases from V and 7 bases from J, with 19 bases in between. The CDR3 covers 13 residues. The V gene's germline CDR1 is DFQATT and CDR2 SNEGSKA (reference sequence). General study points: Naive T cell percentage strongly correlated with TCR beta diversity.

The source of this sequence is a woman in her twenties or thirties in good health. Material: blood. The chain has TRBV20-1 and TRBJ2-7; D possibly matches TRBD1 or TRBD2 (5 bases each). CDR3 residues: CSASGTKGEEQYF. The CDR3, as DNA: TGCAGTGCCTCCGGGACCAAAGGGGAGGAGCAGTACTTC.